The 31 T cell receptor beta chains in this list originate from one sample, sequenced in a study of response to subunit inactivated influenza vaccine. TCRdb itself ran the RT-PCR reads through MiXCR, one entry per CDR3 protein. The sample holds roughly 760,000 distinct CDR3 sequences, approximately 21% seen once. This specimen was PBMCs from blood, taken 5 days after vaccination. These receptors all stem from a man between 45 and 60 years old who received an inactivated influenza vaccine.

Ten or more counts support this clonotype. The gene calls are TRBV12-3 or TRBV12-4 and TRBJ2-2, with TRBD2 as a possible D gene (6 bases). This CDR3 has 15 residues. Trimming stripped 5 bases from V and 5 bases from J, with 15 bases between. The CDR3 sequence: CASSLSGTLTGELFF. The CDR3 DNA reads as TGTGCCAGCAGTCTTTCCGGGACTTTGACCGGGGAGCTGTTTTTT.

The rearrangement joins TRBV20-1 to TRBJ2-7; the D gene could be TRBD1 or TRBD2 (7 bases each). CDR1 and CDR2 (germline): DFQATT, SNEGSKA (reference sequence). The CDR3 loop spans 13 amino acids. Trimming left V 3 bases short and J 7 bases short, with 16 bases between. The chain's CDR3 is CSASAEQGGEQYF. The CDR3 region has the DNA TGCAGTGCTAGTGCGGAGCAGGGGGGGGAGCAGTACTTC.

The chain carries TRBV24-1 and TRBJ2-5; TRBD2 aligns across 12 bases. Germline V gene lookup returns CDR1 KGHDR and CDR2 SFDVKD. Trimming removed 3 bases from V and 5 bases from J; junction bases left unmatched: 6. The CDR3 consists of 16 residues. The CDR3 protein is CATSDRLAGDPETQYF. CDR3 DNA: TGTGCCACCAGTGATAGACTAGCGGGAGATCCTGAGACCCAGTACTTC.

V gene TRBV28 combines with J gene TRBJ2-1; TRBD2 aligns across 10 bases. CDR1 MDHEN and CDR2 SYDVKM come from the germline V gene. The length of the CDR3 is 16 residues. With 4 bases clipped from V and 5 bases from J, the junction kept 8 bases outside the gene matches. The CDR3, as DNA: TGTGCCAGCAGTTCACCCCTAGCGGGAGTGGACAATGAGCAGTTCTTC. This gives the protein CASSSPLAGVDNEQFF.

This chain connects TRBV29-1 to TRBJ2-7; a weak D match, TRBD1 (6 bases). V was clipped by 4 bases and J by 5 bases, with 12 bases between them. The CDR3 is 12 residues long. Looked up from germline, CDR1 is SQVTM and CDR2 is ANQGSEA. CDR3: CSVVPGAHEQYF. The CDR3 coding sequence is TGCAGCGTTGTTCCAGGGGCCCACGAGCAGTACTTC.

The rearrangement links TRBV12-3 or TRBV12-4 to TRBJ1-5; D gene ambiguous. CDR3 length: 14 amino acids. The V end lost 2 bases, the J end lost 3 bases, and 8 bases lay between the germline ends. This CDR3 reads CASSLWRNNQPQHF. The DNA of the CDR3 is TGTGCCAGCAGTTTATGGAGAAACAATCAGCCCCAGCATTTT.

This clonotype was seen more than once but under ten times. The V call is TRBV20-1, the J call TRBJ2-3; 13 nucleotides agree with TRBD2. The CDR3 contains 16 residues. Unmatched junction bases numbered 9, after V lost 1 base and J lost 8 bases. Germline V gives CDR1 DFQATT, CDR2 SNEGSKA (reference sequence). DNA for the CDR3: TGCAGTGCTAGAGGAGCTACTAGCGGGGGGGGTGGTACGCAGTATTTT. It specifies CSARGATSGGGGTQYF.

This rearrangement joins TRBV12-3 or TRBV12-4 to TRBJ2-3; D is perhaps TRBD2 (6 bases). Trimming pared 1 base from V and 1 base from J, leaving 9 bases between. The CDR3 has 15 residues. CDR3 amino acids: CASSLEPGGTDTQYF. The DNA of the CDR3 is TGTGCCAGCAGTTTAGAACCGGGAGGCACAGATACGCAGTATTTT.

This CDR3 is CASSPSSGQGAYNEQFF. CDR3 DNA sequence: TGTGCCAGCAGCCCCTCCTCGGGACAGGGTGCCTACAATGAGCAGTTCTTC. The chain carries TRBV9 and TRBJ2-1; 9 nucleotides match TRBD1. CDR3 length: 17 residues. Germline-derived CDR1 and CDR2 are SGDLS and YYNGEE. V lost 4 bases to trimming and J lost 2 bases; unmatched junction nucleotides: 10.

V and J are TRBV12-3 or TRBV12-4 and TRBJ2-6, with 10 bases that match TRBD1. The CDR3 length is 17 residues. With 4 bases clipped from V and 2 bases from J, the junction kept 5 bases outside the gene matches. CDR3 amino acids: CASSSSGTGAGANVLTF. CDR3 bases: TGTGCCAGCAGTTCTTCCGGGACAGGGGCTGGGGCCAACGTCCTGACTTTC.

Here the CDR3 DNA reads TGCAGCGTTGCCCAGGGCGGGCAGCCCCAGCATTTT. Its protein is CSVAQGGQPQHF. The V gene is TRBV29-1, the J gene TRBJ1-5; possible D gene TRBD1, 5 bases. CDR3 size: 12 residues. V lost 4 bases and J 7 bases, leaving 11 bases between the germline ends. Germline CDR1 reads SQVTM; CDR2 reads ANQGSEA.

J is TRBJ2-5 and V is TRBV11-2; possibly TRBD1 for D (5 bases). The CDR3 spans 15 residues. Trimming shortened V by 5 bases and J by 5 bases, and 18 bases separated the two germline ends. Germline CDR1 is SGHAT and CDR2 is FQNNGV. The CDR3 protein is CASSPQGHRIETQYF. The CDR3 region has the DNA TGTGCCAGCAGCCCTCAAGGACATCGTATCGAGACCCAGTACTTC.

In its sample, this clonotype was seen a few times. The rearrangement links TRBV10-2 to TRBJ2-3, with D possibly being TRBD1 (6 bases). The CDR3 loop spans 17 amino acids. V lost 3 bases to trimming and J lost 0 bases, with 16 bases between them. Germline CDR1 is WSHSY and CDR2 is SAAADI. The CDR3 loop reads CASSESFHTGSTDTQYF. CDR3 DNA sequence: TGCGCCAGCAGTGAAAGTTTCCATACAGGGAGCACAGATACGCAGTATTTT.

This clonotype occurred a few times. This chain uses TRBV6-1 with TRBJ1-1, with TRBD1 as a possible D gene (5 bases). CDR1 is MNHNS and CDR2 is SASEGT in the germline V gene. The CDR3 is made up of 17 amino acids. V was shortened by 6 bases and J by 6 bases, with 26 bases between the two germline ends. The CDR3 is CASRPRRRGGGSPEAFF. The CDR3 DNA reads TGTGCCAGCAGACCCCGACGGCGGGGCGGGGGTAGTCCTGAAGCTTTCTTT.

The chain is built from TRBV11-1 and TRBJ2-1; the D is unclear. The germline V and J ends were trimmed by 4 bases and 0 bases, with 19 bases remaining between them. The CDR3 consists of 18 residues. Germline V gene lookup returns CDR1 SGHAT and CDR2 FQDESV (reference sequence). The CDR3 loop reads CASSSNPQHPSSYNEQFF. The CDR3, as DNA: TGTGCCAGCAGCTCAAACCCCCAGCATCCGAGCTCCTACAATGAGCAGTTCTTC.

There are a few counts of this clonotype. V usage is TRBV4-2 and J usage is TRBJ2-5; 8 bases are shared with TRBD2. Germline assignment: CDR1 LGHNA and CDR2 YNFKEQ. With 2 bases clipped from V and 2 bases from J, the junction kept 1 base outside the gene matches. The CDR3 spans 14 residues. The CDR3 reads CASSQTSGQETQYF. Here the CDR3 DNA reads TGTGCCAGCAGCCAAACTAGCGGACAAGAGACCCAGTACTTC.

This clonotype appeared many times. The chain has TRBV12-3 or TRBV12-4 and TRBJ1-5; tentatively, D is TRBD1 (5 bases). V gave up 1 base and J gave up 4 bases, with 8 bases separating them. The CDR3 runs to 14 residues. The CDR3 sequence: CASSLGGTNQPQHF. CDR3 DNA sequence: TGTGCCAGCAGTTTAGGAGGGACGAATCAGCCCCAGCATTTT.

V and J are TRBV12-3 or TRBV12-4 and TRBJ1-5; tentatively, D is TRBD1 (6 bases). This CDR3 region has 14 residues. Trimming stripped 3 bases from V and 6 bases from J, with 12 bases between. CDR3 residues: CASSFDGGPQPQHF. CDR3 coding DNA: TGTGCCAGCAGTTTCGACGGGGGGCCTCAGCCCCAGCATTTT.

This clonotype was seen more than once but under ten times. The chain recombines TRBV6-1 with TRBJ2-5; 9 bases line up with TRBD1. The germline V gene encodes CDR1 MNHNS and CDR2 SASEGT. With 6 bases clipped from V and 5 bases from J, the junction kept 7 bases outside the gene matches. CDR3 size: 14 residues. The CDR3 sequence: CASRRTGEGETQYF. The CDR3 DNA is TGTGCCAGCAGGAGGACAGGGGAGGGCGAGACCCAGTACTTC.

The J gene is TRBJ2-7, the V gene TRBV6-5, with D unresolved. The germline gives CDR1 MNHEY, CDR2 SVGAGI. Trimming removed 2 bases from V and 0 bases from J, with 8 bases in between. The CDR3 contains 14 residues. CDR3 amino acids: CASSYGQSSYEQYF. CDR3 DNA: TGTGCCAGCAGTTACGGCCAGAGCTCCTACGAGCAGTACTTC.

The chain combines TRBV9 with TRBJ2-6; D is perhaps TRBD1 (5 bases). Germline-derived CDR1 and CDR2 are SGDLS and YYNGEE. The CDR3 sequence is 16 residues long. The V gene lost 1 base and the J gene lost 4 bases, with 12 bases spanning the gap. The CDR3 loop reads CASSVNQGYGANVLTF. In DNA form, the CDR3 reads TGTGCCAGCAGCGTAAACCAGGGTTACGGGGCCAACGTCCTGACTTTC.

This clonotype was seen a handful of times. This chain joins TRBV6-1 and TRBJ2-7; D gene unclear. This CDR3 comprises 13 residues. CDR1 MNHNS and CDR2 SASEGT come from the germline V gene. Trimming shortened V by 2 bases and J by 10 bases, and 15 bases separated the two germline ends. CDR3 sequence reads: CASSESGRSDQYF. DNA for the CDR3: TGTGCCAGCAGTGAATCAGGACGAAGCGACCAGTACTTC.

This clonotype was seen at least ten times. V and J are TRBV29-1 and TRBJ2-1, with 8 bases that match TRBD1. V dropped 5 bases and J dropped 3; count of bases not matched to a gene: 6. This CDR3 has 14 amino acids. Germline V lookup: CDR1 SQVTM, CDR2 ANQGSEA. The CDR3 protein is CSVSSGGFYNEQFF. DNA of the CDR3: TGCAGCGTTAGCTCAGGGGGCTTCTACAATGAGCAGTTCTTC.

The CDR3 here is CASKGATYNEQFF. CDR3 DNA: TGTGCCAGCAAAGGGGCAACCTACAATGAGCAGTTCTTC. The chain employs TRBV12-3 or TRBV12-4 and TRBJ2-1; possible D gene TRBD1, 5 bases. The CDR3 sequence is 13 residues long. The V end was cut by 7 bases, the J end by 2 bases, with 9 bases between.

This sequence joins TRBV7-2 and TRBJ2-7; TRBD1 agrees at 7 bases. J was trimmed by 2 bases and V by 4 bases; bases with no gene match: 11. Germline V gene sequence: CDR1 SGHTA, CDR2 FQGNSA. CDR3 size: 16 residues. CDR3 in amino acids: CASSSHARQGTYEQYF. The CDR3 coding sequence is TGTGCCAGCAGCTCTCACGCCCGACAGGGTACCTACGAGCAGTACTTC.

This clonotype was counted only a few times. This chain joins TRBV5-6 and TRBJ2-2; TRBD2 is a possible D gene (5 bases). The length of the CDR3 is 14 residues. Trimming pared 2 bases from V and 6 bases from J, leaving 11 bases between. Germline V gene data show CDR1 as SGHDT and CDR2 as YYEEEE. The DNA for the CDR3 is TGTGCCAGCAGCTTTCGGGGTTTGGCCGGGGAGCTGTTTTTT. Its translation is CASSFRGLAGELFF.

This clonotype has more than one count but fewer than ten. The chain joins TRBV6-1 to TRBJ2-7, with D tentatively TRBD1 (6 bases). The CDR3 extends over 15 amino acids. The V end lost 6 bases, the J end lost 3 bases, and 18 bases lay between the germline ends. In germline, CDR1 is MNHNS, CDR2 SASEGT. DNA for the CDR3: TGTGCCAGCAGAAGAAACAGGGAACCTAGCTACGAGCAGTACTTC. It encodes CASRRNREPSYEQYF.

This clonotype was seen only a few times. The V and J genes are TRBV28 and TRBJ2-1, with TRBD2 matching over 15 bases. Germline loops: CDR1 MDHEN, CDR2 SYDVKM. The V segment lost 6 bases and the J segment 1 base; nucleotides outside the gene matches: 4. This CDR3 region has 17 residues. CDR3 region: CASRGLAGGPSYNEQFF. CDR3 DNA sequence: TGTGCCAGCAGAGGACTAGCGGGAGGGCCGTCCTACAATGAGCAGTTCTTC.

This clonotype appeared many times. The CDR3 DNA sequence: TGTGCCAGCACCCTGAGGACGGTGGGTACTGAAGCTTTCTTT. Its translation is CASTLRTVGTEAFF. The J gene is TRBJ1-1, the V gene TRBV12-3 or TRBV12-4; no clear D gene. There are 14 residues in the CDR3. V was cut by 7 bases and J by 5 bases, with 17 bases left in between.

This clonotype was observed at least ten times. The V and J genes are TRBV12-3 or TRBV12-4 and TRBJ2-1; D not resolved. This CDR3 is 14 amino acids long. The ends were cut back, 1 base at V and 7 bases at J, with 11 bases in the middle. The CDR3 loop reads CASSLGWGGNEQFF. The CDR3 DNA reads as TGTGCCAGCAGTTTAGGATGGGGTGGGAATGAGCAGTTCTTC.

The chain uses TRBV4-1 and TRBJ1-6; 10 bases line up with TRBD1. With 2 bases clipped from V and 5 bases from J, the junction kept 3 bases outside the gene matches. Germline V gene lookup returns CDR1 MGHRA and CDR2 YSYEKL. The CDR3 is 16 residues long. The chain's CDR3 is CASSQMGQGHNSPLHF. The CDR3, as DNA: TGCGCCAGCAGCCAAATGGGACAGGGGCATAATTCACCCCTCCACTTT.